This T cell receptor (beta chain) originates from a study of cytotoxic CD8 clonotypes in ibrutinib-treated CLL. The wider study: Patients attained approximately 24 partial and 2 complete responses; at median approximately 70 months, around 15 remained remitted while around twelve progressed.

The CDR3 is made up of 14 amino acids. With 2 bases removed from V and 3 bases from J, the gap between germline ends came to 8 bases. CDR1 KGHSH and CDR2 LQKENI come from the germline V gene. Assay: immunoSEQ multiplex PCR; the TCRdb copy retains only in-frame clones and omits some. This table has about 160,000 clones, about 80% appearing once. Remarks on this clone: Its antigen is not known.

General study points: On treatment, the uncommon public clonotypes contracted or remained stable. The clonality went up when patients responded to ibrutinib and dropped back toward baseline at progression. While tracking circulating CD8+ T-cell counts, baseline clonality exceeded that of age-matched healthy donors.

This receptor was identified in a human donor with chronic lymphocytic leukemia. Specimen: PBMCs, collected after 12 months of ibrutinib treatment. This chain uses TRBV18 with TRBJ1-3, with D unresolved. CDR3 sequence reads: CASSPGFVGNTIYF. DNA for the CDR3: TGTGCCAGCTCACCAGGTTTTGTTGGAAACACCATATATTTT.